Included here is one T cell receptor beta chain sequence, with context. Its matching antigen is unknown. This specimen belongs to a study of T cell responses to AZD1222 COVID-19 vaccine. Study-level background: Pooling was applied to second doses at about 4 or about 12 weeks.

The protocol was immunoSEQ multiplex PCR, while the TCRdb copy is restricted to in-frame clones and leaves out a portion. The sample shows roughly 70,000 clones, 75% to 90% of them seen only once. Overall study findings and caveats: Spike-spanning, vaccine-associated CD4 TCRs were dominant at 160-218 and 743-854.

Germline V lookup: CDR1 MDHEN, CDR2 SYDVKM. This CDR3 contains 16 residues. With 2 bases removed from V and 8 bases from J, the gap between germline ends came to 21 bases. Sample: peripheral blood, taken on day 0 of AZD1222 vaccination. The receptor's source is an adult in good health. The chain combines TRBV28 with TRBJ1-1; possible D gene TRBD1, 5 bases. The CDR3 DNA reads TGTGCCAGCAGTTTAATTCCGACACAGGCGGCGGGGGAAGCTTTCTTT. Amino acids: CASSLIPTQAAGEAFF. The whole variable domain, filled in from reference TRBV28 and TRBJ1-1, reads DVKVTQSSRYLVKRTGEKVFLECVQDMDHENMFWYRQDPGLGLRLIYFSYDVKMKEKGDIPEGYSVSREKKERFSLILESASTNQTSMYLCASSLIPTQAAGEAFFGQGTRLTVV.